The 2 T cell receptor beta chains below come from one sample, sequenced in a study of cytomegalovirus exposure and HLA in healthy donors. Primers: 60 Vbeta forward and 13 Jbeta reverse. Clones were read by immunoSEQ multiplex PCR, and TCRdb kept only the in-frame ones, dropping some. The top ten hold roughly 1.8% of the sample, which has around 130,000 clones, about 61% seen once. The sample was PBMCs. The origin of the receptors is a male donor in good health and CMV-seronegative.

This clone has a handful of counts. The V and J genes are TRBV19 and TRBJ2-3; tentative D call: TRBD2 (5 bases). V lost 5 bases and J lost 4, with 13 bases in between. The germline gives CDR1 LNHDA, CDR2 SQIVND (reference sequence). CDR3 length equals 14 residues. The CDR3, as DNA: TGTGCCAGTAGTCTCCGGGGAAGGGCAGATACGCAGTATTTT. As protein: CASSLRGRADTQYF.

V gene TRBV5-1 combines with J gene TRBJ1-2; D remains ambiguous. The CDR3 sequence is 14 residues long. CDR1 is SGHRS, CDR2 YFSETQ, per germline. The V and J ends lost 0 bases and 0 bases respectively, with 6 bases between them. This chain's CDR3 is CASSLDKANYGYTF. CDR3 in DNA: TGCGCCAGCAGCTTGGACAAAGCTAACTATGGCTACACCTTC.